In its sample, the clone carrying this TCR beta chain ranks as medium-sized (0.01 to 0.1%). Its antigen is as yet unknown. CDR1 is SGDLS, CDR2 YYNGEE, per germline. This CDR3 has 15 amino acids. The V gene lost 3 bases and the J gene lost 5 bases, with 17 bases spanning the gap. An immunoSEQ assay, version v3.0, was performed at survey level. Each sample had sequencing targeting about 40,000-50,000 T-cell genomes. Clones were read by immunoSEQ multiplex PCR, and TCRdb kept only the in-frame ones, dropping some. The repertoire consists of fewer than 15,000 clones, with about 77% occurring once and the leading ten covering around an eighth. The source of the sample is a study of long-term antiretroviral therapy in people with HIV. Study observations and caveats: The clones with expansion before ART were dominant in the repertoire at all time points. CDR3 lengths in HIV samples spanned a narrower range than controls. With ART, diversity went up but was still lower than in transplant donor controls.

The rearrangement joins TRBV9 to TRBJ2-5; tentative D call: TRBD2 (6 bases). The TCR comes from a woman aged 18-30 years with HIV. The sequenced sample was unsorted PBMCs, obtained 1.3 years after starting antiretroviral therapy. Here the CDR3 reads CASSEGTSTDETQYF. CDR3 bases: TGTGCCAGCAGCGAGGGGACTTCTACGGATGAGACCCAGTACTTC.